Listed below are T cell receptor beta chains from one sample, sequenced in a study of response to subunit inactivated influenza vaccine. TCRdb called the RT-PCR reads again in MiXCR, with one record for every CDR3 protein. Of around 200,000 distinct CDR3 sequences in the sample, about 9% were seen once. This material consisted of non-naive T cells sorted from PBMCs, taken on the day of vaccination. These receptors were obtained from a man aged 45-65 years who received an inactivated influenza vaccine. Both conserved end residues are trimmed from each CDR3.

TRBV7-8,ASSYGQNSGGRQH
TRBV7-2,ASSPSWQSSQPQH
TRBV6-1,ASSEARRGVTEAF
TRBV2,ASSGPNDRGGQY
TRBV2,ASSDWRPSTDTQY
TRBV30,AWNLVFGNEQF
TRBV20-1,SARAASTDTQY
TRBV9,ASSVGGETQY
TRBV2,AIGSPGQNNQPQH
TRBV6-5,ASSYSAGGGTEAF
TRBV9,ASSVDGGGPQH
TRBV20-1,SGKGTGAGNYGYT
TRBV20-1,SASSRGADEQF
TRBV6-5,ASSYSPPGTGSNIQY
TRBV11-2,ASSFVAEVNSPLH
TRBV20-1,SAQRGGTGELF
TRBV29-1,SVEGETSYNEQF
TRBV7-2,ASSSTDTQY
TRBV5-1,ASSFQGANTGELF
TRBV2,ASSRLADYNEQF
TRBV5-1,ASSWGRTESYEQY
TRBV7-2,ASSNSYNEQF
TRBV12-3/TRBV12-4,ASSLDTTGSGNTIY
TRBV28,ASTSSRQAQY
TRBV7-9,ASSLGQGYREKLF
TRBV6-1,ANLFTSGIHEQY
TRBV12-3/TRBV12-4,ASSLVPSPYQETQY
TRBV12-3/TRBV12-4,ASSRQMNTEAF
TRBV28,ASSFWKGREETQY